This TCR beta chain appears in the sequencing data of a study of patients and donors after allogeneic stem cell transplantation. The CDR3 is 15 amino acids. The junction had 4 bases not matched to a gene; V was cut back by 4 bases and J by 1 base. Using its own MiXCR run on the RT-PCR reads, TCRdb lists one record per CDR3 protein. Found here are 920,000 or so distinct CDR3 sequences, 15% to 20% of them singletons; the top ten hold about 6%. This TCR was recovered from a human donor who was either an allogeneic HSCT recipient or a stem cell or donor lymphocyte infusion donor (not recorded which). It is not recorded whose cells these are; they may come from a transplant donor. This rearrangement joins TRBV12-3 or TRBV12-4 to TRBJ1-5, with 7 nucleotides matching TRBD1. Specimen: blood, either unsorted or a sorted T cell fraction (not recorded which). The CDR3 here is CASSSGRGSNQPQHF. In nucleotides, the CDR3 is TGTGCCAGCAGTTCGGGCAGGGGGAGCAATCAGCCCCAGCATTTT.